Given below is one T cell receptor (beta chain) in context. Possible read error: a much larger clone is one base away. Germline lookup yields CDR1 MDHEN and CDR2 SYDVKM. The CDR3 covers 15 residues. Trimming took off 5 bases at V and 3 bases at J, with 14 bases between the two ends. PBMCs stemmed from under 11 ml fresh peripheral blood. RNA transcripts served as the template for amplifying TCR beta CDR3 regions. Using the HTBI primer set, a first-round RT-PCR was run on the TCR CDR3. A single record per CDR3 protein comes from TCRdb applying MiXCR to the multiplex PCR reads. Counted here are under 350,000 distinct CDR3 sequences, 12% to 15% occurring once; the ten biggest clones make up less than 8%. These data belong to a study of T cells in Graves' hyperthyroidism and ophthalmopathy.

Sequencing used blood. The V gene is TRBV28, the J gene TRBJ1-5, with a weak D call TRBD1 (6 bases). The sequence derives from a woman between 40 and 50 years old with Graves' hyperthyroidism. The CDR3 here is CASSVSGADNQPQHF. Here the CDR3 DNA reads TGTGCCAGCAGTGTTTCAGGGGCGGACAATCAGCCCCAGCATTTT.